Following are 28 T cell receptor beta chains from one sample sequenced in a study of spatial heterogeneity in lung cancer (dated by TCRdb to between 2018 and 2021). No antigen has been identified for these receptors. What the research found in general, with its limitations: The tumor nonsynonymous mutation count correlated with the number of expanded alpha and beta TCRs within the tumor.

The method was 5' RACE. Reads for this sample came from a NextSeq 500. TCRdb reprocessing: public reads trimmed at Q25 with fastp, clones called with MiXCR, in-frame beta chains kept. Entries that share a CDR3 protein sequence are merged under the most common genes and DNA. The sample table lists about 27,000 distinct CDR3 sequences, about 7% of them with a count of one. The leading ten clones occupy about 25% of the sample. The time point label, as the study defines it: sample taken at primary tumor resection. The sample in question was lung tumor tissue, obtained at surgery. These receptors were taken from a male donor with early-stage non-small cell lung cancer.

Ten or more counts support this clonotype. The chain joins TRBV5-1 to TRBJ1-6, with 7 bases matching TRBD1. J gave up 8 bases and V 0 bases, and 5 bases lay outside the gene matches. CDR1 SGHRS and CDR2 YFSETQ come from the germline V gene. CDR3 size: 15 residues. This CDR3 is CASSLVGGGDSPLHF. In nucleotides, the CDR3 is TGCGCCAGCAGCTTGGTGGGAGGGGGCGATTCACCCCTCCACTTT.

This clonotype was found many times. The genes are TRBV27 and TRBJ1-6, with D unclear. The V end lost 11 bases, the J end lost 7 bases, and 12 bases lay between the germline ends. Germline-derived CDR1 and CDR2 are MNHEY and SMNVEV (reference sequence). CDR3 length: 12 amino acids. CDR3 nucleotides: TGTGCCTCGGGAGACCTAAATTCACCCCTCCACTTT. This sequence encodes CASGDLNSPLHF.

This clonotype is judged medium-sized (0.01 to 0.1%). This chain connects TRBV7-2 to TRBJ2-3, with D uncertain. The CDR3 spans 13 residues. Germline V gives CDR1 SGHTA, CDR2 FQGNSA. V was trimmed by 0 bases and J by 6 bases, leaving 7 bases between them. The DNA of the CDR3 is TGTGCCAGCAGCTTAGCGATTGGTGATACGCAGTATTTT. Translated, it gives CASSLAIGDTQYF.

This clonotype was counted between two and nine times. This chain links TRBV20-1 with TRBJ1-3; 7 bases are shared with TRBD1. Per the germline V gene, CDR1 is DFQATT and CDR2 is SNEGSKA (reference sequence). V trimming: 5 bases; J trimming: 0 bases; junction bases outside the gene matches: 10. The CDR3 has 16 residues. CDR3 in amino acids: CSAQPFQGGSGNTIYF. In nucleotides, the CDR3 is TGCAGTGCTCAACCTTTCCAGGGGGGCTCTGGAAACACCATATATTTT.

In its sample, this clonotype was seen many times. The chain joins TRBV29-1 to TRBJ1-2; no reliable D call. V lost 6 bases and J lost 2, with 10 bases in between. Per the germline V gene, CDR1 is SQVTM and CDR2 is ANQGSEA. CDR3 length equals 12 residues. CDR3: CSVKMSNYGYTF. The CDR3, as DNA: TGCAGCGTAAAAATGTCCAACTATGGCTACACCTTC. Filled out from reference TRBV29-1 and TRBJ1-2, the complete variable domain reads SAVISQKPSRDICQRGTSLTIQCQVDSQVTMMFWYRQQPGQSLTLIATANQGSEATYESGFVIDKFPISRPNLTFSTLTVSNMSPEDSSIYLCSVKMSNYGYTFGSGTRLTVV.

The chain combines TRBV7-2 with TRBJ1-5; TRBD1 might be the D (5 bases). The V and J ends lost 2 bases and 5 bases respectively, with 13 bases between them. This CDR3 has 15 amino acids. Germline V gene data show CDR1 as SGHTA and CDR2 as FQGNSA. The CDR3 DNA follows: TGTGCCAGCAGCTTAAGGGGAGGACGAGATCAGCCCCAGCATTTT. The encoded protein is CASSLRGGRDQPQHF.

At least ten counts were recorded for this clonotype. V gene TRBV6-1 combines with J gene TRBJ1-1, with D possibly TRBD1 on 6 matching bases. The V end lost 1 base, the J end lost 5 bases, and 17 bases lay between the germline ends. CDR1 is MNHNS and CDR2 is SASEGT in the germline V gene. CDR3 length: 16 residues. The CDR3 loop is CASSEVGGRVETEAFF. The CDR3 bases are TGTGCCAGCAGTGAAGTTGGGGGGCGCGTAGAGACTGAAGCTTTCTTT.

This clonotype was seen ten or more times. CDR3 DNA sequence: TGTGCCAGCACGGCAGTACTCTATAATTCACCCCTCCACTTT. This gives the protein CASTAVLYNSPLHF. The chain links TRBV2 to TRBJ1-6; D unresolved. The ends were cut back, 7 bases at V and 3 bases at J, with 10 bases in the middle. Germline V lookup: CDR1 SNHLY, CDR2 FYNNEI. This CDR3 region has 14 residues.

The chain joins TRBV5-1 to TRBJ2-1; D is unclear. CDR3 length: 16 amino acids. Germline CDR1 reads SGHRS; CDR2 reads YFSETQ. Trimming left V 1 base short and J 2 bases short, with 13 bases between. Here the CDR3 reads CASSLLSVSTYNEQFF. The CDR3 nucleotides read TGCGCCAGCAGCTTGCTGTCGGTCAGTACCTACAATGAGCAGTTCTTC.

This rearrangement joins TRBV4-2 to TRBJ2-3; weak D call: TRBD2 (6 bases). The CDR3 has 18 amino acids. CDR1 and CDR2 from the germline V gene are LGHNA and YNFKEQ. V lost 3 bases and J 1 base, leaving 20 bases between the germline ends. CDR3 region: CASSQPSGSTVGTDTQYF. The CDR3 DNA is TGTGCCAGCAGCCAGCCCTCCGGGAGTACGGTCGGCACAGATACGCAGTATTTT.

By frequency in the sample, this clonotype is medium-sized. J is TRBJ2-1 and V is TRBV18, with D hard to call. V was pared by 3 bases and J by 4 bases, with 4 bases between. Germline V lookup: CDR1 KGHSH, CDR2 LQKENI. This CDR3 has 12 residues. The CDR3 DNA is TGTGCCAGCTCACCCACGTACAATGAGCAGTTCTTC. This encodes CASSPTYNEQFF.

This clonotype was counted between two and nine times. This chain links TRBV5-1 with TRBJ2-5; D is undetermined. CDR1 is SGHRS and CDR2 is YFSETQ in the germline V gene. V was cut by 0 bases and J by 5 bases, with 11 bases left in between. The CDR3 is 14 amino acids. The CDR3, as DNA: TGCGCCAGCAGCTTGGCCGTCGGTGGGGAGACCCAGTACTTC. It is translated as CASSLAVGGETQYF. Full variable domain (outside the CDR3, taken from reference TRBV5-1 and TRBJ2-5): KAGVTQTPRYLIKTRGQQVTLSCSPISGHRSVSWYQQTPGQGLQFLFEYFSETQRNKGNFPGRFSGRQFSNSRSEMNVSTLELGDSALYLCASSLAVGGETQYFGPGTRLLVL.

The table lists this clonotype with many counts. The chain employs TRBV5-1 and TRBJ2-3; 7 bases line up with TRBD2. Germline CDR1 SGHRS, CDR2 YFSETQ. V dropped 1 base and J dropped 0; count of bases not matched to a gene: 14. The CDR3 loop spans 19 amino acids. The CDR3: CASSLYGGSLNLSTDTQYF. CDR3 sequence (DNA): TGCGCCAGCAGCTTGTACGGGGGGAGCCTTAACCTTAGCACAGATACGCAGTATTTT.

By proportion, this clonotype is medium-sized. J is TRBJ1-5 and V is TRBV27; D not resolved. Germline assignment: CDR1 MNHEY and CDR2 SMNVEV (reference sequence). Trimming removed 2 bases at V and 3 bases at J, with 8 bases between. This CDR3 contains 14 residues. CDR3 in DNA: TGTGCCAGCAGTTTAGCCCGGGTCAATCAGCCCCAGCATTTT. It translates to CASSLARVNQPQHF.

About this clonotype itself: Possible read error: a much larger clone is one base away. The V gene is TRBV4-2, the J gene TRBJ2-7, with 8 bases aligning to TRBD1. CDR3 length: 19 residues. The germline gives CDR1 LGHNA, CDR2 YNFKEQ. This chain's CDR3 is CASSQGTREGTGYSYEQHF. The DNA of the CDR3 is TGTGCCAGCAGCCAAGGCACCAGAGAAGGGACAGGTTATTCATACGAGCAGCACTTC.

This clonotype appeared a few times. This rearrangement joins TRBV2 to TRBJ2-3, with TRBD2 as a possible D gene (6 bases). This CDR3 has 14 amino acids. Germline lookup yields CDR1 SNHLY and CDR2 FYNNEI. V lost 4 bases and J lost 5, with 13 bases in between. DNA of the CDR3: TGTGCCAGCAGTGTTAGGGAGGTGGGAGATACGCAGTATTTT. Its translation is CASSVREVGDTQYF.

This clonotype has a handful of counts. V gene TRBV20-1 combines with J gene TRBJ2-1; D ambiguous. Germline V gene data show CDR1 as DFQATT and CDR2 as SNEGSKA (reference sequence). This CDR3 region has 14 residues. V gave up 3 bases and J gave up 4 bases, with 13 bases separating them. As DNA, the CDR3 is TGCAGTGCTAGTCGTGGCGCCAATTACAATGAGCAGTTCTTC. Amino acid sequence: CSASRGANYNEQFF.

This clonotype has at least ten counts. The V call is TRBV4-2, the J call TRBJ2-7; D is undetermined. The CDR3 is 14 residues long. From germline, CDR1 is LGHNA and CDR2 YNFKEQ. V was shortened by 0 bases and J by 4 bases, with 10 bases between the two germline ends. The CDR3 loop is CASSQEAYSYEQYF. CDR3 sequence (DNA): TGTGCCAGCAGCCAAGAAGCGTACTCATACGAGCAGTACTTC.

This clonotype was counted a few times. The chain has TRBV7-2 and TRBJ1-3, with 8 bases fitting TRBD1. V trimming: 2 bases; J trimming: 3 bases; junction bases outside the gene matches: 3. The CDR3 runs to 15 residues. Germline V CDR1 and CDR2: SGHTA, FQGNSA. The DNA for the CDR3 is TGTGCCAGCAGCTTACAGGGGGCTTATGGAAACACCATATATTTT. This translates into CASSLQGAYGNTIYF. Combining the CDR3 with reference TRBV7-2 and TRBJ1-3 gives the whole variable domain GAGVSQSPSNKVTEKGKDVELRCDPISGHTALYWYRQSLGQGLEFLIYFQGNSAPDKSGLPSDRFSAERTGGSVSTLTIQRTQQEDSAVYLCASSLQGAYGNTIYFGEGSWLTVV.

The chain is built from TRBV4-3 and TRBJ1-5; D is possibly TRBD1 (6 bases). Germline V CDR1 and CDR2: LGHNA, YSLEER. V was cut by 6 bases and J by 3 bases, with 18 bases left in between. The length of the CDR3 is 16 residues. CDR3 loop: CASSQSPGGLNQPQHF. DNA for the CDR3: TGCGCCAGCAGTCAATCTCCGGGGGGCCTCAATCAGCCCCAGCATTTT.

This clonotype was counted many times. The chain carries TRBV29-1 and TRBJ2-3; 14 positions agree with TRBD2. This CDR3 has 15 amino acids. Trimming took 6 bases from V and 4 from J; bases not matched to a gene: 6. The germline V gene encodes CDR1 SQVTM and CDR2 ANQGSEA. CDR3 nucleotide sequence: TGCAGCGTCCGACTAGCGGGGGGGTTGTCAGATACGCAGTATTTT. Its translation is CSVRLAGGLSDTQYF.

This clonotype was recorded many times. The chain combines TRBV20-1 with TRBJ1-2, with unresolved D. The CDR3 runs to 12 residues. V was clipped by 3 bases and J by 5 bases, with 10 bases between them. Germline V CDR1 and CDR2: DFQATT, SNEGSKA (reference sequence). Here the CDR3 DNA reads TGCAGTGCTAGCCGGGTCCTATATGGCTACACCTTC. This encodes CSASRVLYGYTF.

This clonotype has only a few counts. This chain connects TRBV21-1 to TRBJ2-2. TRBV21-1 is annotated as a pseudogene. The CDR3 runs to 12 residues. Written as DNA, the CDR3 is TGTGCCAGCACCACAGGGGCCGGGGAGCTGTTTTTT. Protein sequence: CASTTGAGELFF.

This clonotype was seen many times. This sequence joins TRBV7-2 and TRBJ1-5; D is uncertain. The CDR3 runs to 16 residues. Trimming cost V 1 base and J 2 bases, with 12 bases left between them. Germline V gene lookup returns CDR1 SGHTA and CDR2 FQGNSA. CDR3 bases: TGTGCCAGCAGCTTAGAAGGGAGATTGGGCAATCAGCCCCAGCATTTT. This translates into CASSLEGRLGNQPQHF.

This clonotype occurred many times. The chain has TRBV7-9 and TRBJ1-4; 9 nucleotides match TRBD1. CDR3 length: 15 amino acids. From germline, CDR1 is SEHNR and CDR2 FQNEAQ (reference sequence). V dropped 0 bases and J dropped 8; count of bases not matched to a gene: 4. The CDR3 reads CASSLADRGDEKLFF. The DNA of the CDR3 is TGTGCCAGCAGCTTAGCTGACAGGGGGGACGAAAAACTGTTTTTT.

This chain joins TRBV15 and TRBJ1-4; D ambiguous. V was cut by 5 bases and J by 5 bases, with 15 bases left in between. Germline lookup yields CDR1 LNHNV and CDR2 YYDKDF (reference sequence). This CDR3 comprises 15 residues. The CDR3 protein is CATSPRRVENEKLFF. CDR3 coding DNA: TGTGCCACCAGCCCACGTCGGGTCGAGAATGAAAAACTGTTTTTT.

This clonotype was counted between two and nine times. V usage is TRBV12-3 or TRBV12-4 and J usage is TRBJ2-3; TRBD1 is a possible D gene (6 bases). V was trimmed by 2 bases and J by 3 bases, leaving 12 bases between them. The CDR3 totals 15 residues. The CDR3, as DNA: TGTGCCAGCAGTTTAACGACAGGTAGAACAGATACGCAGTATTTT. Protein sequence: CASSLTTGRTDTQYF.

This clonotype showed up many times. The chain couples TRBV7-2 to TRBJ2-5; D gene uncertain. Germline CDR1 SGHTA, CDR2 FQGNSA. This CDR3 is built from 12 residues. The germline V and J ends were trimmed by 5 bases and 5 bases, with 9 bases remaining between them. In nucleotides, the CDR3 is TGTGCCAGCAGCCCCGTTAGGGAGACCCAGTACTTC. Its protein product is CASSPVRETQYF.